This T cell receptor (beta chain) was captured by sequencing in a study of regulatory and conventional T cells in breast cancer. MiXCR, run by TCRdb on the PCR reads, gives a single entry per CDR3 protein. The table includes some 1,200 distinct CDR3 sequences, roughly two fifths detected once. The sequenced material came from regulatory T cells from blood. The sequence derives from a female donor with breast cancer.

This CDR3 is CASSPIAGTSYNEQFF. CDR3 DNA sequence: TGTGCCAGCAGCCCGATAGCGGGCACTTCCTACAATGAGCAGTTCTTC. The J gene is TRBJ2-1, the V gene TRBV9, with 7 bases aligning to TRBD2. Germline V gene sequence: CDR1 SGDLS, CDR2 YYNGEE. V shed 4 bases and J 1 base; nucleotides not matched to a gene: 8. The CDR3 totals 16 residues. Full variable domain (outside the CDR3, taken from reference TRBV9 and TRBJ2-1): DSGVTQTPKHLITATGQRVTLRCSPRSGDLSVYWYQQSLDQGLQFLIQYYNGEERAKGNILERFSAQQFPDLHSELNLSSLELGDSALYFCASSPIAGTSYNEQFFGPGTRLTVL.